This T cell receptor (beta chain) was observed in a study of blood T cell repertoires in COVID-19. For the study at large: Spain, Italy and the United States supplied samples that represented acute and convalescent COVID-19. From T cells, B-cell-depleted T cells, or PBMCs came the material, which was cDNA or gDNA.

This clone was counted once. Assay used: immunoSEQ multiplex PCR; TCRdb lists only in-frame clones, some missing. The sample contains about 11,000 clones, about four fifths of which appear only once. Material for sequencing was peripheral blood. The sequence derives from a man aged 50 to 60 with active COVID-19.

The CDR3 DNA is TGTGCCAGCAGACCCGGCAGGGGGATGAACACCGGGGAGCTGTTTTTT. It specifies CASRPGRGMNTGELFF. The genes are TRBV27 and TRBJ2-2; TRBD1 aligns across 7 bases. The CDR3 runs to 16 residues. CDR1 MNHEY and CDR2 SMNVEV come from the germline V gene (reference sequence). V lost 6 bases and J lost 1; bases outside the gene matches: 8.